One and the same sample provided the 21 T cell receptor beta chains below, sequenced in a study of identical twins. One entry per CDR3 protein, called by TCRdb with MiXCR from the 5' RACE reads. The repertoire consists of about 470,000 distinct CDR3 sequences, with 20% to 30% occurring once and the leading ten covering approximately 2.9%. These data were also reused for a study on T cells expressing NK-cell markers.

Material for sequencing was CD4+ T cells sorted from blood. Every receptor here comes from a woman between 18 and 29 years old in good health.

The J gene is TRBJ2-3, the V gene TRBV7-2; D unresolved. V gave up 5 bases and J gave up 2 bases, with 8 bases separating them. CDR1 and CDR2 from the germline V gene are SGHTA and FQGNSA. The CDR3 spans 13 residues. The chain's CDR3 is CASSPRHTDTQYF. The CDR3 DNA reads TGTGCCAGCAGCCCCCGACACACAGATACGCAGTATTTT.

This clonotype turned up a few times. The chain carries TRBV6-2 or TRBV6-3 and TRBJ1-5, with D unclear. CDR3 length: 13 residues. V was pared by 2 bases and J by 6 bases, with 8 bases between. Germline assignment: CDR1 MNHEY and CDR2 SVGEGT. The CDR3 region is CASSYESFQPQHF. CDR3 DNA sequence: TGTGCCAGCAGTTACGAGTCGTTTCAGCCCCAGCATTTT.

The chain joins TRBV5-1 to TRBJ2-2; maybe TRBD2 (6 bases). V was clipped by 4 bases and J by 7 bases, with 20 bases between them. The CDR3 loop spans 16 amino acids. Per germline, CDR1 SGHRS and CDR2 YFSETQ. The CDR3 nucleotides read TGCGCCAGCAGCGCATACCGGGACTCCGGGGGCGGGGAGCTGTTTTTT. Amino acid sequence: CASSAYRDSGGGELFF.

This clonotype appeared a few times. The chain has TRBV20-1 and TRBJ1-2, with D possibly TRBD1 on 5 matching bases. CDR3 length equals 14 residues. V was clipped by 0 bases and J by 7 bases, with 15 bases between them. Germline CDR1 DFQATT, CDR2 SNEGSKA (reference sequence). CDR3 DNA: TGCAGTGCTAGAGATACCGGGACCCTCGGTGGCTACACCTTC. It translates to CSARDTGTLGGYTF.

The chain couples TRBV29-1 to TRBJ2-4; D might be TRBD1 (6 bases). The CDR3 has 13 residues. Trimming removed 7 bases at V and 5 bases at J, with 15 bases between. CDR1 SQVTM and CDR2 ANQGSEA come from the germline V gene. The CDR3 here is CSALGAGENIQYF. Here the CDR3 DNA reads TGCAGCGCCCTAGGGGCAGGGGAAAACATTCAGTACTTC. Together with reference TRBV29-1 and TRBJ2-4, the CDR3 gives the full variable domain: SAVISQKPSRDICQRGTSLTIQCQVDSQVTMMFWYRQQPGQSLTLIATANQGSEATYESGFVIDKFPISRPNLTFSTLTVSNMSPEDSSIYLCSALGAGENIQYFGAGTRLSVL.

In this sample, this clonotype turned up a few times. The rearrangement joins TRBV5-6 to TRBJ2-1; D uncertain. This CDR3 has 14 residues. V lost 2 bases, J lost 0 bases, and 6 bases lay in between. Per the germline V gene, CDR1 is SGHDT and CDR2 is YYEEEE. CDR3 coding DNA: TGTGCCAGCAGCTTCCGGAGCTCCTACAATGAGCAGTTCTTC. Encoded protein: CASSFRSSYNEQFF.

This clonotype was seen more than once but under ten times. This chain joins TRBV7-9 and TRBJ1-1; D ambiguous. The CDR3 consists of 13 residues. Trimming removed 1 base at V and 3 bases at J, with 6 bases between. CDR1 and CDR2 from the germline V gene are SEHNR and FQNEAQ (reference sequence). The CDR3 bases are TGTGCCAGCAGCTTAGAGCCCTACACTGAAGCTTTCTTT. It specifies CASSLEPYTEAFF.

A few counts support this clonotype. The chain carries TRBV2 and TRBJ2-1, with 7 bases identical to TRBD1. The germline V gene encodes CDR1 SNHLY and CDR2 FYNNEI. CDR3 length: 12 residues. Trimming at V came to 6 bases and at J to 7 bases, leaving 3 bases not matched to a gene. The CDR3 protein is CASSQQGNEQFF. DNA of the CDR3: TGTGCCAGCAGCCAACAGGGGAATGAGCAGTTCTTC.

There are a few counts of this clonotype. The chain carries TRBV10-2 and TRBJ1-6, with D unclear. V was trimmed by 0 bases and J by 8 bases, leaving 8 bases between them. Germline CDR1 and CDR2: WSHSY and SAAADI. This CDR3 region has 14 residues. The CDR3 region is CASSESRRDSPLHF. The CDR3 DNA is TGCGCCAGCAGTGAGTCGCGTCGAGATTCACCCCTCCACTTT.

CDR3 loop: CASSLASGQSFYGYTF. The CDR3 DNA follows: TGCGCCAGCAGCTTGGCCTCGGGACAGAGTTTCTATGGCTACACCTTC. This chain uses TRBV5-1 with TRBJ1-2; TRBD1 matches at 7 bases. The V gene end was trimmed by 0 bases and the J gene end by 4 bases; junction bases not matched to a gene: 9. The CDR3 has 16 amino acids. The V gene's germline CDR1 is SGHRS and CDR2 YFSETQ.

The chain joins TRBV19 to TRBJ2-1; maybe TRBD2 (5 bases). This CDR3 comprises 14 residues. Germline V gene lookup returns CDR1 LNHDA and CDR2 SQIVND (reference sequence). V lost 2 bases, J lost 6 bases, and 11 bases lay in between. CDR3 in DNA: TGTGCCAGTAGTATACTAGCTTTCGGCAATGAGCAGTTCTTC. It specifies CASSILAFGNEQFF. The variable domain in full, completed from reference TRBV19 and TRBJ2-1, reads DGGITQSPKYLFRKEGQNVTLSCEQNLNHDAMYWYRQDPGQGLRLIYYSQIVNDFQKGDIAEGYSVSREKKESFPLTVTSAQKNPTAFYLCASSILAFGNEQFFGPGTRLTVL.

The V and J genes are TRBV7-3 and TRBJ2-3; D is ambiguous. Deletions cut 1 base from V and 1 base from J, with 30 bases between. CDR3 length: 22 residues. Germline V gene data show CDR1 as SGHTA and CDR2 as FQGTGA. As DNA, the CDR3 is TGTGCCAGCAGCTTAAGGCTACTAAAGAGCCGGGTTCAAACCCAGCGCACAGATACGCAGTATTTT. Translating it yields CASSLRLLKSRVQTQRTDTQYF.

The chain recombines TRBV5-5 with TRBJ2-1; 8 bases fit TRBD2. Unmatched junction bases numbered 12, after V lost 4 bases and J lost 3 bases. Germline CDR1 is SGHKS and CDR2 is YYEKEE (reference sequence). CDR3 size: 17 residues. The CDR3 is CASSPARAGGGYNEQFF. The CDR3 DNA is TGTGCCAGCAGCCCTGCCCGGGCGGGAGGAGGCTACAATGAGCAGTTCTTC.

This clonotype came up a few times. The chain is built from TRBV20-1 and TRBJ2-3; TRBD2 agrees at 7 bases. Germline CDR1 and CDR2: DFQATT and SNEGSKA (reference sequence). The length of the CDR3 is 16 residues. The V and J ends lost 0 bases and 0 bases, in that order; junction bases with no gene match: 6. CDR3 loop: CSARDVAGVSTDTQYF. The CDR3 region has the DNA TGCAGTGCTAGAGACGTGGCGGGAGTAAGCACAGATACGCAGTATTTT.

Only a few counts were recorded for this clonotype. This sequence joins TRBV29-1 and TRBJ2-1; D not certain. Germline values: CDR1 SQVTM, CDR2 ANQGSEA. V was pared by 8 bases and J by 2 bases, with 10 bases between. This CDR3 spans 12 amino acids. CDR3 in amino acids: CSTGLTYNEQFF. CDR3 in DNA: TGCAGCACGGGCCTTACCTACAATGAGCAGTTCTTC.

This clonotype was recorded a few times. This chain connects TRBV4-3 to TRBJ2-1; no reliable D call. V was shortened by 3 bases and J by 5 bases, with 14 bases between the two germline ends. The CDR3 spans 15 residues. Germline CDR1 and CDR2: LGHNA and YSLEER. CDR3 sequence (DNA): TGCGCCAGCAGCCATACCGGATACCCCCACAATGAGCAGTTCTTC. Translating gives CASSHTGYPHNEQFF.

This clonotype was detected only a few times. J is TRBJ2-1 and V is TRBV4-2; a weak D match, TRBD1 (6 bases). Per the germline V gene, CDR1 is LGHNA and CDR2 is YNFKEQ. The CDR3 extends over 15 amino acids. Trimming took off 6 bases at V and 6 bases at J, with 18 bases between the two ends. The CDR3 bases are TGTGCCAGCAGTCGTCCCAGGGGCCAGGGCAATGAGCAGTTCTTC. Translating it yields CASSRPRGQGNEQFF.

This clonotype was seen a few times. Written as DNA, the CDR3 is TGCAGTGCTAGGCACGGGACTGAAACAGATACGCAGTATTTT. Protein: CSARHGTETDTQYF. The chain joins TRBV20-1 to TRBJ2-3; D is possibly TRBD2 (6 bases). Germline CDR1 and CDR2: DFQATT and SNEGSKA (reference sequence). With 3 bases removed from V and 3 bases from J, the gap between germline ends came to 13 bases. The CDR3 extends over 14 amino acids.

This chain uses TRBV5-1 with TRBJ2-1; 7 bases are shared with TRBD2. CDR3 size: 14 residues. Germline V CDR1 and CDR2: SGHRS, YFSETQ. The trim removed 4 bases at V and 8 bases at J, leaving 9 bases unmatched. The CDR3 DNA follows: TGCGCCAGCAGCCCCGGACTAGGGGTCGATGAGCAGTTCTTC. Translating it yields CASSPGLGVDEQFF.

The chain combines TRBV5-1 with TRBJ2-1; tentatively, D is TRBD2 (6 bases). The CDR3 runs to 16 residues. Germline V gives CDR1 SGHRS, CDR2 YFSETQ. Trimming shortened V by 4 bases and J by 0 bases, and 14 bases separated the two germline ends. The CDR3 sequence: CASSRGLPSSYNEQFF. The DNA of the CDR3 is TGCGCCAGCAGCCGAGGACTACCGAGCTCCTACAATGAGCAGTTCTTC.

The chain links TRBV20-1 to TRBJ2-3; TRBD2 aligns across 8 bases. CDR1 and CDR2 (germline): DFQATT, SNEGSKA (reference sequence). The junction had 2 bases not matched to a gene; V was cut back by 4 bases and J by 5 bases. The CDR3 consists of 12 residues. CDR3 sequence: CSATREEDTQYF. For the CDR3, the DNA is TGCAGTGCTACGCGGGAGGAAGATACGCAGTATTTT.